The 27 T cell receptor beta chains in this list originate from one sample, sequenced in a study of blood T cell repertoires in COVID-19. Assay used: immunoSEQ multiplex PCR; TCRdb lists only in-frame clones, some missing. The data contain about 440,000 clones, about 89% of them singletons. The sequencing input was peripheral blood. Source of these receptors: a woman aged 25 to 39 with acute or convalescent COVID-19.

The chain uses TRBV7-3 and TRBJ2-7; possible D gene TRBD2, 6 bases. V gave up 4 bases and J gave up 7 bases, with 17 bases separating them. Germline values: CDR1 SGHTA, CDR2 FQGTGA. This CDR3 has 14 residues. The CDR3 nucleotides are TGTGCCAGCAGCTGGGGCGGGGCCCGGCCGGAGCAGTACTTC. It encodes CASSWGGARPEQYF.

This chain uses TRBV3-1 (or the pseudogene TRBV3-2) with TRBJ1-5; TRBD1 might be the D (6 bases). Trimming removed 4 bases at V and 3 bases at J, with 10 bases between. The CDR3 has 14 residues. In germline, CDR1 is LGHDT, CDR2 YNNKEL (reference sequence). This chain's CDR3 is CASSPGTSNQPQHF. CDR3 DNA sequence: TGTGCCAGCAGCCCCGGGACATCCAATCAGCCCCAGCATTTT.

As DNA, the CDR3 is TGTGCCAGTAGAGCCGGCGGCCTTAGCAATCAGCCCCAGCATTTT. This encodes CASRAGGLSNQPQHF. The chain uses TRBV19 and TRBJ1-5; D is undetermined. V was shortened by 6 bases and J by 0 bases, with 12 bases between the two germline ends. This CDR3 has 15 amino acids. Germline-derived CDR1 and CDR2 are LNHDA and SQIVND (reference sequence).

V is TRBV6-1 and J is TRBJ2-7, with TRBD2 as a possible D gene (5 bases). This CDR3 contains 14 residues. Trimming shortened V by 2 bases and J by 0 bases, and 8 bases separated the two germline ends. Germline V gene sequence: CDR1 MNHNS, CDR2 SASEGT. CDR3: CASSEFGSSYEQYF. Here the CDR3 DNA reads TGTGCCAGCAGTGAATTTGGGAGCTCCTACGAGCAGTACTTC.

The rearrangement links TRBV3-1 (or the pseudogene TRBV3-2) to TRBJ2-5, with D possibly being TRBD2 (5 bases). The CDR3 has 14 amino acids. The V gene's germline CDR1 is LGHDT and CDR2 YNNKEL (reference sequence). The V end was cut by 1 base, the J end by 5 bases, with 11 bases between. The DNA for the CDR3 is TGTGCCAGCAGCCAAGGAGGGTCGTGGGAGACCCAGTACTTC. Protein: CASSQGGSWETQYF.

The rearrangement links TRBV15 to TRBJ2-7; 9 bases match TRBD1. This CDR3 has 15 amino acids. Germline assignment: CDR1 LNHNV and CDR2 YYDKDF (reference sequence). The junction had 5 bases not matched to a gene; V was cut back by 1 base and J by 4 bases. The CDR3 coding sequence is TGTGCCACCAGCAGAGTTAGGGACAGGGTATACGAGCAGTACTTC. This encodes CATSRVRDRVYEQYF.

J is TRBJ2-2 and V is TRBV6-5; maybe TRBD2 (7 bases). V lost 11 bases, J lost 4 bases, and 17 bases lay in between. The germline V gene encodes CDR1 MNHEY and CDR2 SVGAGI. This CDR3 is 14 amino acids long. DNA for the CDR3: TGTGCCGCCGCTCGGGGGGCGGGCACCGGGGAGCTGTTTTTT. Its protein is CAAARGAGTGELFF.

This rearrangement joins TRBV27 to TRBJ2-3; D perhaps matches TRBD2 (6 bases). This CDR3 spans 17 amino acids. Germline CDR1 is MNHEY and CDR2 is SMNVEV (reference sequence). Between the trimmed V and J ends, which lost 4 bases and 1 base, there was a span of 18 bases. The CDR3: CASSYKGTRRGTDTQYF. CDR3 bases: TGTGCCAGCAGTTATAAAGGAACTAGGAGGGGCACAGATACGCAGTATTTT.

The chain combines TRBV3-1 (or the pseudogene TRBV3-2) with TRBJ2-3; 11 positions agree with TRBD2. J gave up 1 base and V 2 bases, and 2 bases lay outside the gene matches. This CDR3 comprises 16 residues. Germline V gene data show CDR1 as LGHDT and CDR2 as YNNKEL (reference sequence). The CDR3 is CASSQLTSGGTDTQYF. The DNA for the CDR3 is TGTGCCAGCAGCCAACTGACTAGCGGGGGCACAGATACGCAGTATTTT.

V is TRBV5-1 and J is TRBJ1-3; D not certain. This CDR3 is built from 15 residues. The V gene's germline CDR1 is SGHRS and CDR2 YFSETQ. With 4 bases removed from V and 0 bases from J, the gap between germline ends came to 11 bases. This CDR3 reads CASSREGNSGNTIYF. In DNA form, the CDR3 reads TGCGCCAGCAGCCGAGAGGGAAACTCTGGAAACACCATATATTTT.

The rearrangement uses TRBV29-1 and TRBJ1-2; 10 bases line up with TRBD1. The germline gives CDR1 SQVTM, CDR2 ANQGSEA. Germline trimming cut 7 bases from V and 2 bases from J; bases unmatched to any gene: 1. The CDR3 loop spans 12 amino acids. The CDR3 sequence: CSAGQGNYGYTF. CDR3 coding DNA: TGCAGCGCGGGACAGGGGAACTATGGCTACACCTTC.

In this sample, this clone turned up once. The rearrangement links TRBV1 to TRBJ1-1; the DNA was not used to check the table's D call, TRBD1. TRBV1 is a known pseudogene. The CDR3 is 15 amino acids. The CDR3 nucleotides are TGCACCAGCAGCCAACCGCCAACAGGGGCCACTGAAGCTTTCTTT. It is translated as CTSSQPPTGATEAFF.

The rearrangement uses TRBV4-2 and TRBJ2-5, with 8 bases identical to TRBD2. The V and J ends lost 4 bases and 2 bases, in that order; junction bases with no gene match: 6. CDR3 length: 15 amino acids. The germline CDR1 and CDR2 sequences are LGHNA and YNFKEQ. The CDR3 sequence is CASSLRAGGQETQYF. The CDR3 region has the DNA TGTGCCAGCAGCCTACGGGCGGGGGGTCAAGAGACCCAGTACTTC.

This chain links TRBV5-3 with TRBJ1-5, with D unresolved. TRBV5-3 is an open reading frame, and its role is uncertain. V was pared by 6 bases and J by 4 bases, with 14 bases between. The CDR3 runs to 14 residues. In nucleotides, the CDR3 is TGTGCCAGAAACCTAAGTTGGTTGAATCAGCCCCAGCATTTT. It translates to CARNLSWLNQPQHF.

The V call is TRBV19, the J call TRBJ2-3; no clear D. V shed 4 bases and J shed 1 base, with 9 bases lying between them. The CDR3 runs 14 residues. The V gene's germline CDR1 is LNHDA and CDR2 SQIVND (reference sequence). As DNA, the CDR3 is TGTGCCAGTAGTACCGGTGTCGGCACAGATACGCAGTATTTT. It specifies CASSTGVGTDTQYF.

The CDR3 sequence is CASSQGTGRNTIYF. The CDR3 DNA reads TGTGCCAGCAGCCAAGGGACAGGGAGAAACACCATATATTTT. The chain has TRBV3-1 (or the pseudogene TRBV3-2) and TRBJ1-3; TRBD1 matches 8 bases. Germline CDR1 reads LGHDT; CDR2 reads YNNKEL (reference sequence). The CDR3 length is 14 residues. The V gene end was trimmed by 1 base and the J gene end by 5 bases; junction bases not matched to a gene: 1.

CDR3 sequence: CATRDWDNSPLHF. The CDR3 nucleotides read TGTGCCACCCGGGACTGGGATAATTCACCCCTCCACTTT. V is TRBV19 and J is TRBJ1-6; tentative D call: TRBD1 (5 bases). The germline V gene encodes CDR1 LNHDA and CDR2 SQIVND (reference sequence). The V end lost 10 bases, the J end lost 5 bases, and 12 bases lay between the germline ends. The CDR3 spans 13 residues.

This clone occurred once. The chain has TRBV6-1 and TRBJ1-3; possibly TRBD1 for D (5 bases). Germline CDR1 reads MNHNS; CDR2 reads SASEGT. V dropped 2 bases and J dropped 0 bases, with 11 bases sitting between them. The CDR3 runs 16 residues. For the CDR3, the DNA is TGTGCCAGCAGTGAATGGTGGGGGGGCTCTGGAAACACCATATATTTT. It encodes CASSEWWGGSGNTIYF.

The rearrangement uses TRBV7-2 and TRBJ2-7; a weak D match, TRBD1 (6 bases). CDR3 length: 14 residues. V lost 3 bases and J 6 bases, leaving 15 bases between the germline ends. The germline V gene has CDR1 SGHTA and CDR2 FQGNSA. The CDR3 DNA reads as TGTGCCAGCAGCTTGGGGGCCAGAACCTCCGAGCAGTACTTC. Amino acid sequence: CASSLGARTSEQYF.

This rearrangement joins TRBV5-1 to TRBJ2-2; TRBD1 matches 8 bases. The CDR3 extends over 15 amino acids. V shed 4 bases and J 6 bases; nucleotides not matched to a gene: 8. Germline V gives CDR1 SGHRS, CDR2 YFSETQ. The CDR3 protein is CASSLGQGEAGELFF. The CDR3 DNA is TGCGCCAGCAGCCTCGGACAGGGTGAGGCCGGGGAGCTGTTTTTT.

The chain is built from TRBV2 and TRBJ2-1; 7 positions match TRBD2. CDR1 is SNHLY, CDR2 FYNNEI, per germline. This CDR3 has 17 amino acids. The junction had 13 bases not matched to a gene; V was cut back by 6 bases and J by 2 bases. CDR3 in amino acids: CASRRASGDWTYNEQFF. Written as DNA, the CDR3 is TGTGCCAGCAGGAGGGCGAGCGGGGATTGGACCTACAATGAGCAGTTCTTC.

The genes are TRBV5-1 and TRBJ1-1; D gene unclear. The germline V gene encodes CDR1 SGHRS and CDR2 YFSETQ. The CDR3 is 14 amino acids. V dropped 5 bases and J dropped 5 bases, with 16 bases sitting between them. The CDR3 is CASRAGIPETEAFF. CDR3 nucleotide sequence: TGCGCCAGCAGAGCCGGGATCCCTGAGACTGAAGCTTTCTTT.

The CDR3 spells CASTDNLGAANEKLFF. The CDR3 nucleotides are TGTGCCAGCACCGATAATTTGGGGGCGGCTAATGAAAAACTGTTTTTT. The chain joins TRBV5-5 to TRBJ1-4; tentatively, D is TRBD1 (6 bases). The V gene's germline CDR1 is SGHKS and CDR2 YYEKEE (reference sequence). The CDR3 covers 16 residues. Trimming took off 6 bases at V and 3 bases at J, with 18 bases between the two ends. The whole variable domain, remainder taken from reference TRBV5-5 and TRBJ1-4, is DAGVTQSPTHLIKTRGQQVTLRCSPISGHKSVSWYQQVLGQGPQFIFQYYEKEERGRGNFPDRFSARQFPNYSSELNVNALLLGDSALYLCASTDNLGAANEKLFFGSGTQLSVL.

V is TRBV6-5 and J is TRBJ1-4; D is undetermined. Per the germline V gene, CDR1 is MNHEY and CDR2 is SVGAGI. V lost 6 bases and J 4 bases, leaving 6 bases between the germline ends. There are 12 residues in the CDR3. CDR3 sequence reads: CASRRLNEKLFF. In DNA, the CDR3 is TGTGCCAGCAGAAGACTTAATGAAAAACTGTTTTTT.

The chain employs TRBV6-5 and TRBJ2-7; 7 nucleotides align to TRBD2. Germline CDR1 reads MNHEY; CDR2 reads SVGAGI. The CDR3 has 14 residues. V lost 4 bases to trimming and J lost 3 bases; unmatched junction nucleotides: 6. This chain's CDR3 is CASSLGGVYYEQYF. The CDR3 nucleotides are TGTGCCAGCAGTTTGGGGGGGGTGTACTACGAGCAGTACTTC.

The CDR3 reads CASSPTGLAGMVGQETQYF. The CDR3 DNA follows: TGTGCCAGCAGCCCGACGGGACTAGCGGGGATGGTGGGTCAAGAGACCCAGTACTTC. The chain couples TRBV28 to TRBJ2-5, with 13 bases aligning to TRBD2. The trim removed 6 bases at V and 2 bases at J, leaving 15 bases unmatched. The CDR3 length is 19 residues. In germline, CDR1 is MDHEN, CDR2 SYDVKM.

The genes are TRBV6-5 and TRBJ1-2; D possibly corresponds to TRBD1 (5 bases). CDR1 is MNHEY, CDR2 SVGAGI, per germline. The CDR3 is 12 residues long. The V and J ends lost 10 bases and 3 bases respectively, with 12 bases between them. The CDR3: CATDDRHYGYTF. The CDR3 bases are TGTGCCACCGACGACAGACACTATGGCTACACCTTC.